This T cell receptor (beta chain) originates from a study of T cell clonality in common variable immunodeficiency. Study-wide points: Common variable immunodeficiency TCR beta sequences reportedly had fewer deletions and N-nucleotide insertions.

Here immunoSEQ multiplex PCR was the method, and the copy in TCRdb shows in-frame clones only, minus some. Reported are around 33,000 clones, none seen only once; the ten largest carry approximately 30%. A few counts support this clone. Its antigen is undetermined. The sequenced sample was peripheral blood mononuclear cells. The clonotype was recovered from a human donor with common variable immunodeficiency.

The part of the CDR3 DNA that was read is TGCAGCGTTGAGCCTAGCAGCACAGATACG. Translation: CSVEPSSTDT. The full CDR3 sequence reads CSVEPSSTDTQYF. This chain connects TRBV29-1 to TRBJ2-3; a possible D gene is TRBD2 (5 bases). The read gets to within 3 residues of the CDR3 end, and the germline J gene fills in the rest. V lost 3 bases and J 0 bases, leaving 7 bases between the germline ends. This CDR3 comprises 13 residues. Germline lookup yields CDR1 SQVTM and CDR2 ANQGSEA.